The subject of this entry is one T cell receptor (beta chain). The antigen is unknown. The junction and the germline gene differ at one end; a read error may be behind it. The sample belongs to a study of somatic mutations in cytotoxic T cells in rheumatoid arthritis. Positive selection using magnetic beads isolated the CD4+ and CD8+ cells (purity was checked by flow cytometry). Study-level points and caveats: With advancing age, CD8+ clonality climbed in rheumatoid arthritis patients but did not rise in healthy controls. Measured CD8+ T-cell clonality, a value compared between rheumatoid arthritis patients and age-matched healthy controls, did not differ significantly.

Sequencing used immunoSEQ multiplex PCR; TCRdb keeps in-frame clones, though not all of them. The sample records more than 10,000 clones, over 75% being singletons. This CDR3 comprises 13 residues. Germline V gene lookup returns CDR1 MNHNY and CDR2 SVGAGI (reference sequence). The sequenced sample consisted of CD8+ T cells sorted from blood. The chain combines TRBV6-6 with TRBJ2-1; 9 positions agree with TRBD2. The sequence was collected from a man aged 50-59 years in good health. Here the CDR3 DNA reads TGTGCCGGCAGTTACGCTAGCGGGACTCCGCCGTTCTTC. Residues: CAGSYASGTPPFF.